The 2 T cell receptor beta chains below all came from one sample that was sequenced in a study of blood T cell repertoires in COVID-19 (dated by TCRdb to 2018 to 2020). Libraries were prepared through the immunoSEQ multiplex PCR assay. TCRdb mirrors the immuneACCESS table, restricted to in-frame sequences. Some clones are absent from its copies; in checked studies, under half trace to an unresolved V gene, and the reason for the others is unknown. In all, the sample holds approximately 99,000 clones, and 79% of those were seen once. Together, the top ten hold around a sixth of the sample. The specimen was peripheral blood. The receptors stem from an elderly woman with active or convalescent COVID-19.

The chain joins TRBV18 to TRBJ1-5; D possibly corresponds to TRBD1 (5 bases). The germline V and J ends were trimmed by 1 base and 4 bases, with 8 bases remaining between them. Germline values: CDR1 KGHSH, CDR2 LQKENI. The CDR3 runs 14 residues. The CDR3 nucleotides are TGTGCCAGCTCACCACTGTCAGGGAATCAGCCCCAGCATTTT. Amino acid sequence: CASSPLSGNQPQHF.

This clone was detected only a few times. The rearrangement uses TRBV28 and TRBJ2-3, with D maybe TRBD1 (6 bases). The CDR3 is 14 residues long. Trimming removed 5 bases from V and 2 bases from J, with 11 bases in between. CDR1 MDHEN and CDR2 SYDVKM come from the germline V gene. CDR3 sequence reads: CASSPDSFTDTQYF. The CDR3 DNA reads as TGTGCCAGCAGTCCGGACAGTTTCACAGATACGCAGTATTTT.